These 16 T cell receptor beta chains originate from one sample sequenced in a study of monozygotic twins with inflammatory bowel disease (dated by TCRdb to between 2019 and 2020). Library creation used 5' RACE. The sequencer listed for this sample is Illumina HiSeq 2500. After the reads were reprocessed by TCRdb, one entry was made per CDR3 protein sequence, with no DNA. This sample's table contains about 150,000 distinct CDR3 sequences. 1.2% of the sample belongs to the ten largest clones. The sequenced sample consisted of blood. These receptors came from a human donor with ulcerative colitis or Crohn's disease, or a healthy co-twin of an affected twin (not recorded which).

The chain is built from TRBV20-1 and TRBJ2-5; TCRdb designates TRBD1, a call that cannot be tested without DNA. This CDR3 contains 11 residues. Germline V CDR1 and CDR2: DFQATT, SNEGSKA (reference sequence). CDR3 sequence: CSATMGGTQYF.

This chain joins TRBV20-1 and TRBJ2-7; with no DNA, the TCRdb D assignment of TRBD1 cannot be verified. Per the germline V gene, CDR1 is DFQATT and CDR2 is SNEGSKA (reference sequence). The CDR3 has 14 residues. CDR3 sequence reads: CSASDRDSAYEQYF.

The rearrangement joins TRBV6-1 to TRBJ1-5; TCRdb's D call, TRBD1, is unchecked because there is no DNA. The CDR3 has 18 amino acids. Per germline, CDR1 MNHNS and CDR2 SASEGT. The CDR3 protein is CASSVPPLTGASNQPQHF.

The chain couples TRBV20-1 to TRBJ2-5; TCRdb's D gene call, TRBD2, goes unchecked for lack of DNA. This CDR3 region has 16 residues. In germline, CDR1 is DFQATT, CDR2 SNEGSKA (reference sequence). The CDR3 sequence: CSARDFREGAQETQYF.

The chain joins TRBV6-5 to TRBJ2-7; TCRdb lists TRBD1, though no DNA is available to test this call. Germline values: CDR1 MNHEY, CDR2 SVGAGI. The CDR3 length is 15 residues. CDR3: CASSYTRTGSYEQYF.

The rearrangement links TRBV24-1 to TRBJ2-5; there is no DNA to check the TCRdb D call of TRBD1. Germline loops: CDR1 KGHDR, CDR2 SFDVKD. The CDR3 spans 14 residues. This CDR3 is CATTSTGGCETQYF.

The V call is TRBV9, the J call TRBJ1-5; lacking DNA, the TRBD1 call made by TCRdb goes unchecked. In germline, CDR1 is SGDLS, CDR2 YYNGEE. The CDR3 contains 12 residues. The CDR3 sequence: CASSSPGQPQHF.

This sequence joins TRBV12-3 or TRBV12-4 and TRBJ1-5; the TCRdb D gene call, TRBD1, has no DNA to confirm it. There are 15 residues in the CDR3. The chain's CDR3 is CASTKQGGSNQPQHF.

V gene TRBV20-1 combines with J gene TRBJ1-5; TCRdb's assignment of TRBD1 cannot be checked, as there is no DNA. This CDR3 is built from 15 residues. Germline CDR1 DFQATT, CDR2 SNEGSKA (reference sequence). CDR3 residues: CSARDAGPVLSPQHF.

The chain is built from TRBV7-9 and TRBJ2-2. The CDR3 is 11 amino acids. CDR1 SEHNR and CDR2 FQNEAQ come from the germline V gene (reference sequence). CDR3: CASSISGELFF.

The genes are TRBV6-1 and TRBJ2-4; without DNA, the TCRdb call of TRBD2 cannot be checked. The CDR3 consists of 16 residues. Germline V lookup: CDR1 MNHNS, CDR2 SASEGT. The CDR3 loop reads CASRGGGSGVENIQYF.

V is TRBV14 and J is TRBJ2-6; TCRdb returns TRBD1, unconfirmable since there is no DNA. The CDR3 spans 19 residues. The germline gives CDR1 SGHDN, CDR2 FVKESK. The CDR3 region is CASSQDTNRPLAGANVLTF.

The V call is TRBV9, the J call TRBJ2-1; absent DNA, TCRdb's TRBD2 call cannot be checked. CDR1 and CDR2 (germline): SGDLS, YYNGEE. The CDR3 loop spans 14 amino acids. This chain's CDR3 is CASSVWTSGREQFF.

The V gene is TRBV10-3, the J gene TRBJ2-7; TCRdb selects TRBD1, and the lack of DNA leaves this call unchecked. Per germline, CDR1 ENHRY and CDR2 SYGVKD. The CDR3 runs 14 residues. CDR3 amino acids: CAISTGTGSYEQYF.

The chain has TRBV9 and TRBJ2-5; TCRdb lists TRBD1, though no DNA is available to test this call. Per the germline V gene, CDR1 is SGDLS and CDR2 is YYNGEE. This CDR3 has 16 residues. CDR3 region: CASSVGCTGLSETQYF.

V usage is TRBV11-1 and J usage is TRBJ2-2; TCRdb's assignment of TRBD2 cannot be checked, as there is no DNA. CDR1 and CDR2 from the germline V gene are SGHAT and FQDESV (reference sequence). This CDR3 comprises 18 residues. The CDR3 spells CASSSAGLAGGYTGELFF.